The table lists the clone carrying this T cell receptor (beta chain) with many counts. Its antigen is not identified. This record comes from a study of early T cells in non-severe SARS-CoV-2 infection. The wider study: Sequencing of unsorted whole blood was done on bulk RNA, leaving chains unpaired.

The CDR3 extends over 15 amino acids. V shed 2 bases and J shed 4 bases, with 12 bases lying between them. Germline CDR1 reads MNHEY; CDR2 reads SVGEGT. Unique molecular identifiers were affixed to single, distinct cDNA molecules. TCRdb ran MiXCR on the 5' RACE reads and lists one entry per CDR3 protein. Among roughly 29,000 distinct CDR3 sequences listed, 5.3% were seen once. Study-level findings and limits: Database matching using VDJdb favored anti-spike CD8 responses, with private and CD4 specificities left missing.

The rearrangement uses TRBV6-2 or TRBV6-3 and TRBJ1-5; tentatively, D is TRBD1 (5 bases). Sequences were obtained from whole blood. The TCR comes from an adult who was a healthcare worker with PCR-confirmed SARS-CoV-2 infection or an uninfected control (not recorded which). The CDR3 DNA reads as TGTGCCAGCAGTTACGGAGGGGCGAGGAATCAGCCCCAGCATTTT. Translating it yields CASSYGGARNQPQHF.